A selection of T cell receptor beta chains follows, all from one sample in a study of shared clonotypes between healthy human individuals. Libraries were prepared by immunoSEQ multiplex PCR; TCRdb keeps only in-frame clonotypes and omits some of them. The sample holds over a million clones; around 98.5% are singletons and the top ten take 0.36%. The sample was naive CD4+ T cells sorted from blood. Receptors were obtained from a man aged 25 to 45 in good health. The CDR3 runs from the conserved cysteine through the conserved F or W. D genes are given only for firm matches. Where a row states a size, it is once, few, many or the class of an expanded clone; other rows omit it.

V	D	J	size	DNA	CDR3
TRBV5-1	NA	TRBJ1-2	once	TGCGCCAGCAGCTTTCGCGAGGGCCGGGGAGGCTACACCTTC	CASSFREGRGGYTF
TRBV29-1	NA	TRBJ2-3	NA	TGCAGCGTTGAAAGACAGCTAGGGGCCATATCGAGAACAGATACGCAGTATTTT	CSVERQLGAISRTDTQYF
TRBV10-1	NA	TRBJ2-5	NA	TGCGCCAGCAGTGAAAATAGGGGAGAGACCCAGTACTTC	CASSENRGETQYF
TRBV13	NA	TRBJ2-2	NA	TGTGCCAGCAGCTTATCTGGGCACGGTGGCACCGGGGAGCTGTTTTTT	CASSLSGHGGTGELFF
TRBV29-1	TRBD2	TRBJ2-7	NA	TGCAGCGTTGCCCTAGCGGGCTACGAGCAGTACTTC	CSVALAGYEQYF
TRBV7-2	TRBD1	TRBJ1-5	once	TGTGCCAGCAGTTCAACAGGGGTGGGTCAGCCCCAGCATTTT	CASSSTGVGQPQHF
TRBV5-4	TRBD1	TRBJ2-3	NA	TGTGCCAGCAGCTTGGGACAGGGGTACACAGATACGCAGTATTTT	CASSLGQGYTDTQYF
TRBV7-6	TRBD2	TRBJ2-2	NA	TGTGCCAGCAGCCCTAGCGGGAATCCCACCGGGGAGCTGTTTTTT	CASSPSGNPTGELFF
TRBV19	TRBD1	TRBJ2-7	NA	TGTGCCAGTAAGGGGGACAGGGACTACGAGCAGTACTTC	CASKGDRDYEQYF
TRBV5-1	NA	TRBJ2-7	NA	TGCGCCAGCAGCCCGGAGGGCTCTTCCTACGAGCAGTACTTC	CASSPEGSSYEQYF
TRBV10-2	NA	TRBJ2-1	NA	TGCGCCAGCAGTTCGCGAACCGGAACATCGAATGAGCAGTTCTTC	CASSSRTGTSNEQFF
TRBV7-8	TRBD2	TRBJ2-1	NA	TGTGCCAGCAGCTTAGTTGGGACTAGCGGCTTCGGGGAGCAGTTCTTC	CASSLVGTSGFGEQFF
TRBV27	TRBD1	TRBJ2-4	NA	TGTGCCAGCCGGGGGACAGGGAGAAACATTCAGTACTTC	CASRGTGRNIQYF
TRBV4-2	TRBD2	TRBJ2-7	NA	TGTGCCAGCAGCCAAGATTCGGCGGGAGTACGGGAAGAGCAGTACTTC	CASSQDSAGVREEQYF
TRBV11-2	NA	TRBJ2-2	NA	TGTGCCAGCAGCTTAGGGATCCACACCGGGGAGCTGTTTTTT	CASSLGIHTGELFF
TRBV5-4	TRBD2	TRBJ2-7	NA	TGTGCCAGCAGCTTGGGTTCTAGCGGAAACTACGAGCAGTACTTC	CASSLGSSGNYEQYF
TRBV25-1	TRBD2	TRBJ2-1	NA	TGTGCCAGCAGTGAGCTTAGCGGGAAATACAATGAGCAGTTCTTC	CASSELSGKYNEQFF
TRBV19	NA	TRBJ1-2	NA	TGTGCCAGTAGTAACAGGAATGCAAACTATGGCTACACCTTC	CASSNRNANYGYTF
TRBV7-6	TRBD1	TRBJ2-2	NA	TGTGCCACCAACGACGCGGGACAGGGAGATACCGGGGAGCTGTTTTTT	CATNDAGQGDTGELFF
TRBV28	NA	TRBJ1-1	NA	TGTGCCAGCAGTACCGAAGGGACGGCGAACACTGAAGCTTTCTTT	CASSTEGTANTEAFF
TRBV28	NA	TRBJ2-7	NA	TGTGCCAGCAGTTTGTCAGCTGTCTACGAGCAGTACTTC	CASSLSAVYEQYF
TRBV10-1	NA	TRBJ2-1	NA	TGCGCCAGCAGTGAGTCGCTAGTCAATGAGCAGTTCTTC	CASSESLVNEQFF
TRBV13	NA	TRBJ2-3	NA	TGTGCCAGCAGCTTAGCCGGGCAAACAGATACGCAGTATTTT	CASSLAGQTDTQYF
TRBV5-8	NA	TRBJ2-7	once	TGTGCCAGCAGCCTAGGCAGGGTATTATTCTCCTACGAGCAGTACTTC	CASSLGRVLFSYEQYF
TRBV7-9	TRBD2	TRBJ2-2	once	TGTGCCAGCAGCTCAAGCGGACTAGCGGGAGGGCCCGGGGAGCTGTTTTTT	CASSSSGLAGGPGELFF
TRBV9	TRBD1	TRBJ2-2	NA	TGTGCCAGCAGGCAGGGGGCGGGCGGGGAGCTGTTTTTT	CASRQGAGGELFF
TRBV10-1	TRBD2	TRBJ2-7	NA	TGCGCCAGCAGTGAGTCTGCCCCGGGACTAGCGGGAGGGCATTCCTCCTACGAGCAGTACTTC	CASSESAPGLAGGHSSYEQYF
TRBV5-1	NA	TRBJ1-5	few	TGCGCCAGCAGCTTGGACGGGAATCAGCCCCAGCATTTT	CASSLDGNQPQHF
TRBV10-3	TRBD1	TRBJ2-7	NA	TGTGCCATCTCGGGCCGGGACAGGGGGATCTACGAGCAGTACTTC	CAISGRDRGIYEQYF
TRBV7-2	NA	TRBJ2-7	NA	TGTGCCAGCAGCTTACTTGGGAGTCCCGCCGAGCAGTACTTC	CASSLLGSPAEQYF
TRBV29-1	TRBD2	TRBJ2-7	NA	TGCAGCGTTGCGGGTAGCGGGATATCGTTCGAGCAGTACTTC	CSVAGSGISFEQYF
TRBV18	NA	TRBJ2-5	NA	TGTGCCAGCTCATCGGACAGTCCTCAAGAGACCCAGTACTTC	CASSSDSPQETQYF
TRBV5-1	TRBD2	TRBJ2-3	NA	TGCGCCAGCAGCTTTCTGGGGACTAGCGGGAAAAGTGATACGCAGTATTTT	CASSFLGTSGKSDTQYF
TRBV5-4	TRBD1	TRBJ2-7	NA	TGTGCCAGCAGCTTGGCCGGACAGGGCCGCGAGCAGTACTTC	CASSLAGQGREQYF
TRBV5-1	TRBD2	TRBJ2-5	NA	TGCGCCAGCAGTCCTGGTGTACTAGCGGGTCAAGAGACCCAGTACTTC	CASSPGVLAGQETQYF
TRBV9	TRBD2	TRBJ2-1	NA	TGTGCCAGCAGAGGACTAGCGGGAGAGGAAAATGAGCAGTTCTTC	CASRGLAGEENEQFF
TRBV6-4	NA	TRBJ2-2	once	TGTGCCAGCAGTGGTACAGGCGGGACCGGGGAGCTGTTTTTT	CASSGTGGTGELFF
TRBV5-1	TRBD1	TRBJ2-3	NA	TGCGCCAGCAGCCCCGGGACAGGGGAGGCTGGTACGCAGTATTTT	CASSPGTGEAGTQYF
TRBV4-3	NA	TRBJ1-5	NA	TGCGCCAGCAGCCAAGATGTCAATCGGGGAGCCAATCAGCCCCAGCATTTT	CASSQDVNRGANQPQHF
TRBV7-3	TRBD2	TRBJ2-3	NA	TGTGCCAGCAGCCCCCTCGGACTAGCGGGCAACACAGATACGCAGTATTTT	CASSPLGLAGNTDTQYF
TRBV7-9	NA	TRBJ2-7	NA	TGTGCCAGCAGGAGCTCCTACGAGCAGTACTTC	CASRSSYEQYF
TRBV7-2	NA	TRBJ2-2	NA	TGTGCCAGCAGCTTACTTCTACAGACCTACGCGAACACCGGGGAGCTGTTTTTT	CASSLLLQTYANTGELFF
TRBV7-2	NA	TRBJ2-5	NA	TGTGCCAGCAGCCCACACTACCTTCTTGGGGAGACCCAGTACTTC	CASSPHYLLGETQYF
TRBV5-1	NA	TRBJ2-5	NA	TGCGCCAGCAGCTTGCGGGCTTACCAAGAGACCCAGTACTTC	CASSLRAYQETQYF
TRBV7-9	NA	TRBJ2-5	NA	TGTGCCAGCAGCCGGGAGACCCAGTACTTC	CASSRETQYF
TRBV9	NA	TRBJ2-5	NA	TGTGCCAGCAGCGTAGGGGACCTAGTCCCTTCTGAGACCCAGTACTTC	CASSVGDLVPSETQYF
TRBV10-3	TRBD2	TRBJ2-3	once	TGTGCCATCAGTGATAAAGTACTAGCGGGAACAGATACGCAGTATTTT	CAISDKVLAGTDTQYF
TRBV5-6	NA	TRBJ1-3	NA	TGTGCCAGCAGCTGGCGGCACAACCAACCCTCTGGAAACACCATATATTTT	CASSWRHNQPSGNTIYF
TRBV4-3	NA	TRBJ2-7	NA	TGCGCCAGCAGCCAAGTTCCGACAGGAGGGCTCTACGAGCAGTACTTC	CASSQVPTGGLYEQYF
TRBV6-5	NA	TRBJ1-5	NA	TGTGCCAGCAGTTACTCGAGAGACAAGAATCAGCCCCAGCATTTT	CASSYSRDKNQPQHF